Each of the 16 T cell receptor beta chains below was sequenced from the same sample in a study of PD-1 blockade in classical Hodgkin lymphoma. Using immunoSEQ multiplex PCR, the repertoire was profiled, and TCRdb retains in-frame clones only, with some absent. The profile covers over 85,000 clones, with around 93% appearing a single time and approximately 2% taken by the ten largest. Time point noted: cycle 4 day 1 (C4D1), after more than five weeks of nivolumab. Each patient relapsed following autologous stem cell transplantation, and prior brentuximab vedotin exposure differed. Sample: peripheral blood mononuclear cells (PBMCs), taken before the fourth cycle of nivolumab. These receptors were taken from a human donor with classical Hodgkin lymphoma.

The chain links TRBV4-2 to TRBJ2-7; D is unresolved. Per the germline V gene, CDR1 is LGHNA and CDR2 is YNFKEQ. The CDR3 is 14 amino acids. Trimming pared 6 bases from V and 0 bases from J, leaving 12 bases between. The CDR3 sequence: CASRQELLSYEQYF. In DNA form, the CDR3 reads TGTGCCAGCAGGCAGGAGCTGCTCTCCTACGAGCAGTACTTC.

The V and J genes are TRBV5-1 and TRBJ2-3; 9 nucleotides agree with TRBD2. With V trimmed by 1 base and J by 3 bases, 15 bases remained unmatched. This CDR3 comprises 19 residues. CDR1 is SGHRS and CDR2 is YFSETQ in the germline V gene. The CDR3 here is CASSLFGLAPASTTDTQYF. The DNA for the CDR3 is TGCGCCAGCAGCTTGTTCGGACTAGCGCCAGCCTCTACTACAGATACGCAGTATTTT.

The rearrangement joins TRBV7-2 to TRBJ2-1; D remains unclear. The germline V gene encodes CDR1 SGHTA and CDR2 FQGNSA. Trimming took 0 bases from V and 9 from J, leaving 18 bases between them. This CDR3 has 16 amino acids. The CDR3 sequence is CASSLASVFSASEQFF. For the CDR3, the DNA is TGTGCCAGCAGCTTAGCGTCGGTCTTCTCGGCATCTGAGCAGTTCTTC.

This clone has a single count. This chain joins TRBV18 and TRBJ1-4; 7 bases match TRBD1. Germline V gene sequence: CDR1 KGHSH, CDR2 LQKENI. The CDR3 covers 15 residues. Germline trimming cut 1 base from V and 6 bases from J; bases unmatched to any gene: 5. CDR3 loop: CASSPLRGVDEKLFF. Here the CDR3 DNA reads TGTGCCAGCTCACCACTCAGGGGGGTGGATGAAAAACTGTTTTTT.

V is TRBV4-2 and J is TRBJ1-2; the match to TRBD1 covers 8 bases. CDR3 length: 14 amino acids. The V gene end was trimmed by 5 bases and the J gene end by 2 bases; junction bases not matched to a gene: 4. Germline CDR1 is LGHNA and CDR2 is YNFKEQ. The CDR3 sequence: CASSFGTGNYGYTF. CDR3 sequence (DNA): TGTGCCAGCAGCTTCGGGACAGGAAACTATGGCTACACCTTC.

This clone was counted once. This chain joins TRBV28 and TRBJ2-3; possible D gene TRBD2, 6 bases. The germline CDR1 and CDR2 sequences are MDHEN and SYDVKM. V was trimmed by 8 bases and J by 2 bases, leaving 17 bases between them. This CDR3 is 15 amino acids long. The chain's CDR3 is CASQSGDFPTDTQYF. CDR3 in DNA: TGTGCCAGCCAGTCGGGGGACTTCCCCACAGATACGCAGTATTTT.

The J gene is TRBJ2-5, the V gene TRBV30; 7 positions agree with TRBD1. The germline V gene has CDR1 GTSNPN and CDR2 SVGIG (reference sequence). Unmatched junction bases numbered 5, after V lost 3 bases and J lost 7 bases. There are 12 residues in the CDR3. CDR3 bases: TGTGCCTGGAGCGCGCCAGGGGGGACCCAGTACTTC. Translated, it gives CAWSAPGGTQYF.

CDR3 sequence (DNA): TGCAGCGTTGAAAGGGACGGGAAAGAGACCCAGTACTTC. It codes for CSVERDGKETQYF. The chain joins TRBV29-1 to TRBJ2-5; the D gene could be TRBD1 or TRBD2 (5 bases each). V was shortened by 2 bases and J by 3 bases, with 10 bases between the two germline ends. Germline V gene data show CDR1 as SQVTM and CDR2 as ANQGSEA. CDR3 size: 13 residues.

The chain has TRBV7-3 and TRBJ2-3, with D possibly TRBD2 on 7 matching bases. From germline, CDR1 is SGHTA and CDR2 FQGTGA. Trimming pared 1 base from V and 9 bases from J, leaving 23 bases between. The CDR3 sequence is 17 residues long. The CDR3 DNA reads TGTGCCAGCAGCTTAAGTTCGGGGGGCTCCCCGCCCAGCACGCAGTATTTT. This gives the protein CASSLSSGGSPPSTQYF.

The V call is TRBV1, the J call TRBJ2-3; the table names TRBD2, a call not compared with the DNA. TRBV1 counts as a pseudogene. This CDR3 has 18 amino acids. CDR3 in DNA: TGCACCAGCAGCCAAGAACCTTCTAGCGGGAGTTTTGTAGATACGCAGTATTTT. As protein: CTSSQEPSSGSFVDTQYF.

The chain couples TRBV5-1 to TRBJ2-7; a possible D gene is TRBD2 (6 bases). Germline loops: CDR1 SGHRS, CDR2 YFSETQ. This CDR3 comprises 14 residues. Trimming left V 5 bases short and J 4 bases short, with 16 bases between. CDR3 in amino acids: CASRGHMGGYEQYF. For the CDR3, the DNA is TGCGCCAGCAGAGGACATATGGGGGGTTACGAGCAGTACTTC.

This chain connects TRBV11-1 to TRBJ1-4, with D unresolved. The CDR3 has 15 residues. Trimming pared 5 bases from V and 5 bases from J, leaving 15 bases between. CDR1 and CDR2 (germline): SGHAT, FQDESV (reference sequence). CDR3 sequence: CASSVLAPPNEKLFF. The CDR3 region has the DNA TGTGCCAGCAGCGTCCTTGCTCCGCCGAATGAAAAACTGTTTTTT. Based on the CDR3 plus reference TRBV11-1 and TRBJ1-4, the full variable domain is EAEVAQSPRYKITEKSQAVAFWCDPISGHATLYWYRQILGQGPELLVQFQDESVVDDSQLPKDRFSAERLKGVDSTLKIQPAELGDSAMYLCASSVLAPPNEKLFFGSGTQLSVL.

The rearrangement uses TRBV19 and TRBJ2-4, with a weak D call TRBD1 (6 bases). Germline CDR1 is LNHDA and CDR2 is SQIVND (reference sequence). V was trimmed by 4 bases and J by 0 bases, leaving 13 bases between them. The CDR3 totals 16 residues. DNA for the CDR3: TGTGCCAGTAGTACAGGGGTCGCCCCAGCCAAAAACATTCAGTACTTC. It encodes CASSTGVAPAKNIQYF. The entire variable domain, with the rest obtained from reference TRBV19 and TRBJ2-4, is as follows: DGGITQSPKYLFRKEGQNVTLSCEQNLNHDAMYWYRQDPGQGLRLIYYSQIVNDFQKGDIAEGYSVSREKKESFPLTVTSAQKNPTAFYLCASSTGVAPAKNIQYFGAGTRLSVL.

The chain is built from TRBV28 and TRBJ2-7, with a possible D match to TRBD2 (7 bases). Germline assignment: CDR1 MDHEN and CDR2 SYDVKM. CDR3 size: 13 residues. V dropped 8 bases and J dropped 0 bases, with 11 bases sitting between them. The CDR3 nucleotides are TGTGCCAGCGGGGGGGCAGGCTCCTACGAGCAGTACTTC. It translates to CASGGAGSYEQYF.

The chain joins TRBV28 to TRBJ2-7, with TRBD1 matching 7 bases. This CDR3 spans 16 amino acids. The V gene's germline CDR1 is MDHEN and CDR2 SYDVKM. The V and J ends lost 2 bases and 2 bases, in that order; junction bases with no gene match: 9. CDR3 bases: TGTGCCAGCAGTTTACTTCGGACAGGTACCCCCTACGAGCAGTACTTC. This encodes CASSLLRTGTPYEQYF.

The CDR3 DNA is TGTGCCATCACCCCCGGGGGGGCGGCGAACACCGGGGAGCTGTTTTTT. Translation gives CAITPGGAANTGELFF. The gene calls are TRBV10-3 and TRBJ2-2, with TRBD2 matching 8 bases. Germline V gene data show CDR1 as ENHRY and CDR2 as SYGVKD. V shed 7 bases, J shed 0 bases, and the junction held 7 bases outside the gene matches. The CDR3 is 16 residues long.